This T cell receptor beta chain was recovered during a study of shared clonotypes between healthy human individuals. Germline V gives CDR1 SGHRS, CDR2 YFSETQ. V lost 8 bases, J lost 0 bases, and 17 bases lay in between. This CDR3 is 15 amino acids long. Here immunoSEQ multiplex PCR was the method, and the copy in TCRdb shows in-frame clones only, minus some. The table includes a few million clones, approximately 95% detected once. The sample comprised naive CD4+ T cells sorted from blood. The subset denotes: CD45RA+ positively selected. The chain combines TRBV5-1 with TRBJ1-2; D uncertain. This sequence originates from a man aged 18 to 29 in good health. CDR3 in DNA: TGCGCCAGTGGACCCGGGTCGACGCCTAACTATGGCTACACCTTC. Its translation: CASGPGSTPNYGYTF.